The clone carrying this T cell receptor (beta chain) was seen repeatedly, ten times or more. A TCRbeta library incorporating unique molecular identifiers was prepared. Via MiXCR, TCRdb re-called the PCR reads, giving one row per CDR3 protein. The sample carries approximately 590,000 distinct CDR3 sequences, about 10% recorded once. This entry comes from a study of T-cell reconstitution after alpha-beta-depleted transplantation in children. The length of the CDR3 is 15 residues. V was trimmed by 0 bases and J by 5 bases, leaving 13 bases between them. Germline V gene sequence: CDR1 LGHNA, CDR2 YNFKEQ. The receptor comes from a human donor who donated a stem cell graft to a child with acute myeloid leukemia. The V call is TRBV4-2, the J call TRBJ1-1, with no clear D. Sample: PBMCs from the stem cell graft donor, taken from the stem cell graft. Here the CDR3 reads CASSQDPRYATEAFF. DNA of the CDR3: TGTGCCAGCAGCCAAGATCCCCGGTATGCTACTGAAGCTTTCTTT.